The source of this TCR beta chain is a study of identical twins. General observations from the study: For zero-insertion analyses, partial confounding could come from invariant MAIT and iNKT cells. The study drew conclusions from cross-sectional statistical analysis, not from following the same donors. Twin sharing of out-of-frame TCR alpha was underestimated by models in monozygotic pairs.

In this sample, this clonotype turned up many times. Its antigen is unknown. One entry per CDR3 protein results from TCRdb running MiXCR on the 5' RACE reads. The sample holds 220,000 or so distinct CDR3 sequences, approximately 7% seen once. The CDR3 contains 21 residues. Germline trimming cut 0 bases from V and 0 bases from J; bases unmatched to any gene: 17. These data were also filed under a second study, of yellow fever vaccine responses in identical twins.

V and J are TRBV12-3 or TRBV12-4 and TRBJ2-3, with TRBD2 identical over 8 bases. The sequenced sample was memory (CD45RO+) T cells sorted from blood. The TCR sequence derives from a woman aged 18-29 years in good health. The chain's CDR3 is CASSLALRGGLQRSSTDTQYF. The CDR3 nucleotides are TGTGCCAGCAGTTTAGCCCTCCGGGGGGGGTTACAACGTTCTAGCACAGATACGCAGTATTTT.